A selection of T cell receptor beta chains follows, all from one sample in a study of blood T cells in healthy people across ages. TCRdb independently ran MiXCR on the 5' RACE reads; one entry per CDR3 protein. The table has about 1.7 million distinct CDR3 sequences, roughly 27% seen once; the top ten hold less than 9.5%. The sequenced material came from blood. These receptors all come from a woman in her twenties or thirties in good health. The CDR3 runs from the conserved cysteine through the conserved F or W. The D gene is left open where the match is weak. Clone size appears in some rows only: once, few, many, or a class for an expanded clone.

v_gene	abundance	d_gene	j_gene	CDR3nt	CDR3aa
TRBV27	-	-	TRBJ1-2	TGTACCAGCAGTTTCAAGTCGGACGGATCCCCTGATGGCTACACCTTC	CTSSFKSDGSPDGYTF
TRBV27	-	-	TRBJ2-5	TGTGCCAGCAGTTTTCGGGAGAAAGAGACCCAGTACTTC	CASSFREKETQYF
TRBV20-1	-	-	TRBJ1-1	TGTAGTGCTAGTTCCGGGGGGACCATGAACACTGAAGCTTTCTTT	CSASSGGTMNTEAFF
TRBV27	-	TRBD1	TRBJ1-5	TGTGCCAGCAGTTTATCGACAGGGGGTGGCAATCAGCCCCAGCATTTT	CASSLSTGGGNQPQHF
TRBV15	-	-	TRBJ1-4	TGTGCCACCAGCAGAGCTGGGGGTAATGAAAAACTGTTTTTT	CATSRAGGNEKLFF
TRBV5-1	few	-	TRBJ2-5	TGCGCCAGCAGCTTGGAACTCAGTGTGGTGAAGACCCAGTACTTC	CASSLELSVVKTQYF
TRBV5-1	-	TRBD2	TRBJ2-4	TGCGCCAGCAGAAGCGGCGGGGCTAGCGGGAGGGCCGGCGACATTCAGTACTTC	CASRSGGASGRAGDIQYF
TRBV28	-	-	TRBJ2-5	TGTGCCAGCAGTACACAGGGTTCGTTGAAGACCCAGTACTTC	CASSTQGSLKTQYF
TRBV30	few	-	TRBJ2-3	TGTGCCTGGGGTCACAGGACAGATACGCAGTATTTT	CAWGHRTDTQYF
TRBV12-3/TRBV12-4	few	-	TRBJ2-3	TGTGCCAGCTCCAGCAGTTTTGGTGCATGGTATTTT	CASSSSFGAWYF
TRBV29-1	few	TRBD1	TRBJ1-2	TGCAGCGCAACAGGGGCCCTGTTAAGTGGCTACACCTTC	CSATGALLSGYTF